Listed below are T cell receptor beta chains from one sample, sequenced in a study of cytomegalovirus exposure and HLA in healthy donors. Some clones are missing from TCRdb's copy, which holds only in-frame ones; the method was immunoSEQ multiplex PCR. The sample contains about 160,000 clones, around 80% of which appear only once. The material sequenced was PBMCs. The source is a male donor in good health and CMV-seropositive. CDR3s include the opening cysteine and the closing phenylalanine or tryptophan. The D gene is left open where the match is weak.

CASSLDKGAPGANVLTF TRBJ2-6 TRBV7-2 TRBD1
CASSRQGGQYF TRBJ2-7 TRBV2 TRBD1
CASLRVDGELFF TRBJ2-2 TRBV19 .
CASSSDSNEKLFF TRBJ1-4 TRBV5-1 .
CASSFTRDQPQHF TRBJ1-5 TRBV5-5 .
CAISDQGWNTEAFF TRBJ1-1 TRBV10-3 .
CASNGGNNQPQHF TRBJ1-5 TRBV6-1 .
CASSGQDTGELFF TRBJ2-2 TRBV25-1 .
CASSLQGDYGYTF TRBJ1-2 TRBV6-1 TRBD1
CSSENPGGRIYNEQFF TRBJ2-1 TRBV7-9 TRBD2
CASSFFQGTSTDTQYF TRBJ2-3 TRBV7-9 .
CASRRTSGNTGELFF TRBJ2-2 TRBV6-5 TRBD2
CASRGSGVKIQERTQYF TRBJ2-5 TRBV10-3 TRBD2
CSSSFPGTEAFF TRBJ1-1 TRBV7-9 .
CASSYGLAGGEQYF TRBJ2-7 TRBV6-6 TRBD2
CASSLTGNGYTF TRBJ1-2 TRBV7-9 .
CASRPLPGQGSTDTQYF TRBJ2-3 TRBV7-9 TRBD1
CASSPPESSYEQYF TRBJ2-7 TRBV18 .
CASSLRTSGNYEQYF TRBJ2-7 TRBV11-1 TRBD2
CASSEDTQAFF TRBJ1-1 TRBV2 .
CASSPDGRQNYGYTF TRBJ1-2 TRBV18 .
CASMQYTGELFF TRBJ2-2 TRBV28 .
CASSGTGGHEQYF TRBJ2-7 TRBV7-3 TRBD1
CASSSPRRGGETQYF TRBJ2-5 TRBV7-3 .
CASSLTGDQETQYF TRBJ2-5 TRBV7-2 .
CASGFGGKETQYF TRBJ2-5 TRBV12-5 .